This TCR beta chain was captured in a study of blood T cell repertoires in COVID-19. At the level of the study: Samples representing acute and convalescent COVID-19 were sourced from the United States, Italy and Spain. T cells, B-cell-depleted T cells, or PBMCs supplied cDNA or gDNA.

Methods used by the authors: Using reference gene primer amplification, nucleated cell counts were estimated. The assay was immunoSEQ multiplex PCR, and TCRdb's table has in-frame clones only and misses some. V and J calls and clone size are those listed in that table; D and trimming were worked out from the DNA. Among 65,000 to 80,000 clones, approximately 90% were seen once, and the ten largest hold roughly 6%. The TCR was taken from a human donor in a cohort sampled during active COVID-19. The material sequenced was peripheral blood.

The CDR3 DNA follows: TGTGCCAGCATCGAGACCTCACCGACGGGCTACAATGAGCAGTTCTTC. Its translation is CASIETSPTGYNEQFF. The J gene is TRBJ2-1, the V gene TRBV7-8; unclear D gene. CDR1 SGHVS and CDR2 FQNEAQ come from the germline V gene. Deletions cut 7 bases from V and 3 bases from J, with 19 bases between. This CDR3 has 16 residues.